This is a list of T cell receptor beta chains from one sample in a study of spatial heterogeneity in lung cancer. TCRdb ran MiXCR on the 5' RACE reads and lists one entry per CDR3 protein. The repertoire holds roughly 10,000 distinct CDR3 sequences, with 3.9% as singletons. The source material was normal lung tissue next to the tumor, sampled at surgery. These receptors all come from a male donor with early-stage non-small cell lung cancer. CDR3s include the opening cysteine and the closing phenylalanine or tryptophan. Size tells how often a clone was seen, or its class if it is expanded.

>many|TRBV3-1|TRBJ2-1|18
CASSQALRATSSYNEQFF
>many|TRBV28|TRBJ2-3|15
CASSHRDSSTDTQYF
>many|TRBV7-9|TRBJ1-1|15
CASGVYLQGNTEAFF
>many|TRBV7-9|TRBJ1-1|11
CASSFYTEAFF
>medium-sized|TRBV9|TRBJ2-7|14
CASSYSGLGDEQYF
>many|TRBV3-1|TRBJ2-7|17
CASSQGSSSPLVYEQYF
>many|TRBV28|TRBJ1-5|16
CASSSPSGGGNQPQHF
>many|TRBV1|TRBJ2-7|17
CTSSQDGAGGPGYEQYF
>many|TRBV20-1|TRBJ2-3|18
CSASSYPSGGPSTDTQYF
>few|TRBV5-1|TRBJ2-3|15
CASRLGLAGTDTQYF
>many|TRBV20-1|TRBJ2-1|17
CSARDFLTSGSYNEQFF
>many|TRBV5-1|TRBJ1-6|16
CASSFGDRELNSPLHF
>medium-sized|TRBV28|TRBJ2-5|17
CASSFIGAGHLRGTQYF
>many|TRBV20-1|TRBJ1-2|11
CSAKQLYGYTF
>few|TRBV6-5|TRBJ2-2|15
CASSRTGGRTGELFF
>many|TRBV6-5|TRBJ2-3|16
CASSYSPGDGADTQYF
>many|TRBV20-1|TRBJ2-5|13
CSASRKPVETQYF
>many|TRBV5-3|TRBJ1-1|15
CARSQRHGAGTEAFF
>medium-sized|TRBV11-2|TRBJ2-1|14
CASSLGADYNEQFF
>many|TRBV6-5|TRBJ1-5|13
CASSRTPDQPQHF
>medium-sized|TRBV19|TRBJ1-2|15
CASSGIRDRNYGYTF
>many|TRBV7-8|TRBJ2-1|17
CASSLAQGSITYNEQFF
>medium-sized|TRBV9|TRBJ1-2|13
CASSVRGDNGYTF
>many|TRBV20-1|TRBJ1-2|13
CSGHRDPRQGYTF
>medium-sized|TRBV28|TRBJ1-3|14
CASSLYGAGNTIYF
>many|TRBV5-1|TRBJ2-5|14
CASSIAGGLETQYF
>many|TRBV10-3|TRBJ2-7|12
CAIRAGTYEQYF
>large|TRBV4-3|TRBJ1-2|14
CASSQDRGGYGYTF
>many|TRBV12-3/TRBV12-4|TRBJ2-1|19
CASSLTGVDSGGKYNEQFF
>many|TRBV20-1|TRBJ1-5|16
CSASHRGRGSNQPQHF
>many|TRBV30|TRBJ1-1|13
CAWRGQLNTEAFF
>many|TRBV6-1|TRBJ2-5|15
CASSQGRAYQETQYF
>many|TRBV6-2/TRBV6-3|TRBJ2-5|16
CASSRGTSGRGETQYF